This T cell receptor beta chain was retrieved from a study of technical replicates of blood from a few donors. The CDR3 covers 14 residues. The germline V gene has CDR1 KGHSH and CDR2 LQKENI. Unmatched junction bases numbered 5, after V lost 6 bases and J lost 4 bases. Sequenced by immunoSEQ multiplex PCR; TCRdb stores in-frame clones only, minus some. The repertoire holds approximately 81,000 clones, with approximately 94% as singletons. This chain joins TRBV18 and TRBJ1-5; TRBD1 matches 8 bases. The clonotype originates from a human donor in good health. Specimen: T cells isolated from PBMCs. Here the CDR3 DNA reads TGTGCCAGCTCGTCAGACAGGGGTAATCAGCCCCAGCATTTT. The encoded protein is CASSSDRGNQPQHF.